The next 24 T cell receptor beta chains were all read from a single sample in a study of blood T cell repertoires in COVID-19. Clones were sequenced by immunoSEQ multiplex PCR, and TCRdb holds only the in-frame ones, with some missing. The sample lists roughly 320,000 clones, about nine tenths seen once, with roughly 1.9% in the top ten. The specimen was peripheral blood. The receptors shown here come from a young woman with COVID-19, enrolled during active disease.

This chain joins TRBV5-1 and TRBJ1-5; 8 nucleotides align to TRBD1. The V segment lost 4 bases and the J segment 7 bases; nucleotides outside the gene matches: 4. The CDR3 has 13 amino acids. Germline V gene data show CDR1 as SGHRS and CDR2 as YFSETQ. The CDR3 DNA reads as TGCGCCAGCAGCCTGGACAGGGAGCAGCCCCAGCATTTT. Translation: CASSLDREQPQHF.

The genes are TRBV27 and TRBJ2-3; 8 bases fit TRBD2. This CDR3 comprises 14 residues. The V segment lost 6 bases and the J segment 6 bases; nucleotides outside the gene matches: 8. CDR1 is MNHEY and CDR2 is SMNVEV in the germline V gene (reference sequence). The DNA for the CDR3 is TGTGCCAGCAGAAAGGGGACTAGTTGGGATACGCAGTATTTT. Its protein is CASRKGTSWDTQYF.

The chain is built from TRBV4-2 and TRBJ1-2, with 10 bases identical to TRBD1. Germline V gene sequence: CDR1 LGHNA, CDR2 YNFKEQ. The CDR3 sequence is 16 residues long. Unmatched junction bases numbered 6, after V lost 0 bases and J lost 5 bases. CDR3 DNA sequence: TGTGCCAGCAGCCAAGAAGACAGGGGGCTAGCATATGGCTACACCTTC. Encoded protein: CASSQEDRGLAYGYTF.

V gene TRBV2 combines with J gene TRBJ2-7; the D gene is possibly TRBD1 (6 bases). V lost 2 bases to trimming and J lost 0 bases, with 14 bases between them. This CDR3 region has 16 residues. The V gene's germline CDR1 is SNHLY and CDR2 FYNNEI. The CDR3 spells CASSESWAGDSYEQYV. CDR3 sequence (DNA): TGTGCCAGCAGTGAAAGTTGGGCAGGGGACTCCTACGAGCAGTACGTC.

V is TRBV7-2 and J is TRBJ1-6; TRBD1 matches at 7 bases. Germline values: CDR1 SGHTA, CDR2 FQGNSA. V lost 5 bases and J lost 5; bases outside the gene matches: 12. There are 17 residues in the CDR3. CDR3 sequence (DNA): TGTGCCAGCAGCAGTTTTCCCCAGGGGGGAGATAATTCACCCCTCCACTTT. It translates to CASSSFPQGGDNSPLHF. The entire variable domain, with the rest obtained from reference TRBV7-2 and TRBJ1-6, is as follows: GAGVSQSPSNKVTEKGKDVELRCDPISGHTALYWYRQSLGQGLEFLIYFQGNSAPDKSGLPSDRFSAERTGGSVSTLTIQRTQQEDSAVYLCASSSFPQGGDNSPLHFGNGTRLTVT.

Written as DNA, the CDR3 is TGTGCCAGTAGTACGGAGGCTGGAAACACCATATATTTT. Translating gives CASSTEAGNTIYF. This rearrangement joins TRBV19 to TRBJ1-3; D is ambiguous. CDR1 and CDR2 from the germline V gene are LNHDA and SQIVND (reference sequence). The CDR3 has 13 residues. V dropped 4 bases and J dropped 2 bases, with 6 bases sitting between them.

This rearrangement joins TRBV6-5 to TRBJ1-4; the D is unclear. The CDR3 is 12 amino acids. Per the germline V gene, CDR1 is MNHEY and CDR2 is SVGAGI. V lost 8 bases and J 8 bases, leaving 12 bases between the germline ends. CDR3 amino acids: CASRTLQEKLFF. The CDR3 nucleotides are TGTGCCAGCCGGACTCTGCAGGAAAAACTGTTTTTT.

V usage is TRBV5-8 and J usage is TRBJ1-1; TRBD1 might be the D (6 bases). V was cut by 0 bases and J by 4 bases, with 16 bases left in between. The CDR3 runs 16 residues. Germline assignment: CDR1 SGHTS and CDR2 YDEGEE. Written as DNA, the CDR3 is TGTGCCAGCAGCTTGGGGTACAGGGAGGGGAGCACTGAAGCTTTCTTT. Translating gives CASSLGYREGSTEAFF.

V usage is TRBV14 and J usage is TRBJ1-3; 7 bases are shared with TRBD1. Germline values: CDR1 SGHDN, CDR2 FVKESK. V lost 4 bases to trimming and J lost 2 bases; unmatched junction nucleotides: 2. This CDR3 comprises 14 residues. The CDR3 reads CASSPGGAGNTIYF. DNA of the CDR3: TGTGCCAGCAGCCCAGGGGGTGCTGGAAACACCATATATTTT.

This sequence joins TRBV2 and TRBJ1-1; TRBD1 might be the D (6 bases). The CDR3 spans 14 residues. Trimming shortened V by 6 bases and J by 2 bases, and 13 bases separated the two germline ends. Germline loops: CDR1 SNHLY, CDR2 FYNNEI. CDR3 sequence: CASRTGTQNTEAFF. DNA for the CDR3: TGTGCCAGCAGGACCGGGACACAAAACACTGAAGCTTTCTTT.

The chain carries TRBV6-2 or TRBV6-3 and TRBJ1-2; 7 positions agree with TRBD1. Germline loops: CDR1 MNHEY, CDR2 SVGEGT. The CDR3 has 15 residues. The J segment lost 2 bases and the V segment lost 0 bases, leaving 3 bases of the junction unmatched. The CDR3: CASSYSKTGNYGYTF. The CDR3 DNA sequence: TGTGCCAGCAGTTACTCAAAGACAGGGAACTATGGCTACACCTTC.

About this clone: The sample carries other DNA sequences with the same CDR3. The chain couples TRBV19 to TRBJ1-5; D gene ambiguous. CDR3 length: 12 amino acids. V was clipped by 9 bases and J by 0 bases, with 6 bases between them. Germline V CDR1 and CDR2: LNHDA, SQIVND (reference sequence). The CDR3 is CASRHSNQPQHF. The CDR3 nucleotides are TGTGCCAGCAGACATAGCAATCAGCCCCAGCATTTT.

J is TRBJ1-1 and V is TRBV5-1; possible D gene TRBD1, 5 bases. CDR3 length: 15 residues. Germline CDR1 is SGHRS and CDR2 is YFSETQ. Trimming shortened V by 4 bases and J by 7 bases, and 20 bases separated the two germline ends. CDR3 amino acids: CASSTEAWRDGEAFF. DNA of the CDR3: TGCGCCAGCAGCACAGAGGCTTGGAGGGACGGTGAAGCTTTCTTT.

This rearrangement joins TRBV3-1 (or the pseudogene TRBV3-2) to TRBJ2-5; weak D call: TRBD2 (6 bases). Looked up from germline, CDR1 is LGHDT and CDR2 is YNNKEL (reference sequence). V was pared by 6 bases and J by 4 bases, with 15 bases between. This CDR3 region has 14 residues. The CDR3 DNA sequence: TGTGCCAGCAGTGCCCTCTTGGGGGGAGAGACCCAGTACTTC. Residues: CASSALLGGETQYF.

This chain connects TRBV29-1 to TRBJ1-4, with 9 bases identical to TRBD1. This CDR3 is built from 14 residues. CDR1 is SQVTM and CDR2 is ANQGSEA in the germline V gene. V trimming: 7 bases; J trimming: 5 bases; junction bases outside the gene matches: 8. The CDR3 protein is CSAGTGKTNEKLFF. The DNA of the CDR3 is TGCAGCGCTGGGACAGGGAAGACCAATGAAAAACTGTTTTTT.

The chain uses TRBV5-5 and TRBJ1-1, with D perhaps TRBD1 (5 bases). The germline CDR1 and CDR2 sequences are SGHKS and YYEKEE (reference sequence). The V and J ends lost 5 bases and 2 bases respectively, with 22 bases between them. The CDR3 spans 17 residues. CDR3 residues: CASRGGTGVLSNTEAFF. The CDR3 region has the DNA TGTGCCAGCAGGGGCGGTACAGGAGTACTAAGTAACACTGAAGCTTTCTTT. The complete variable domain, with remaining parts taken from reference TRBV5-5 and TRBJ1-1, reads DAGVTQSPTHLIKTRGQQVTLRCSPISGHKSVSWYQQVLGQGPQFIFQYYEKEERGRGNFPDRFSARQFPNYSSELNVNALLLGDSALYLCASRGGTGVLSNTEAFFGQGTRLTVV.

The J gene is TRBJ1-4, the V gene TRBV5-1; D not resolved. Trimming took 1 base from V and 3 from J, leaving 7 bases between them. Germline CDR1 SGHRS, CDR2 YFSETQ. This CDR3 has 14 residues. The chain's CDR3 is CASSLSGSNEKLFF. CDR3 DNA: TGCGCCAGCAGCTTGAGCGGTTCTAATGAAAAACTGTTTTTT.

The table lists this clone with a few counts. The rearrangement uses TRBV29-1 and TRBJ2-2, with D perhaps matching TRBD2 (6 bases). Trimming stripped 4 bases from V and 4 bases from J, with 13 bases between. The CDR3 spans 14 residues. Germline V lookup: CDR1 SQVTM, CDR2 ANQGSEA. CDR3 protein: CSVVTGSTTGELFF. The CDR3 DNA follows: TGCAGCGTTGTGACCGGGAGTACCACCGGGGAGCTGTTTTTT.

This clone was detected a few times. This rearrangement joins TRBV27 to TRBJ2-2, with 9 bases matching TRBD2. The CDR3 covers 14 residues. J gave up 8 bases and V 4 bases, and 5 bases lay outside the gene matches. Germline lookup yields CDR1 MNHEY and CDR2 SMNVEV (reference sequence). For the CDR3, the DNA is TGTGCCAGCAGTTCAGGGACTAGCAGAGGGGAGCTGTTTTTT. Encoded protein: CASSSGTSRGELFF.

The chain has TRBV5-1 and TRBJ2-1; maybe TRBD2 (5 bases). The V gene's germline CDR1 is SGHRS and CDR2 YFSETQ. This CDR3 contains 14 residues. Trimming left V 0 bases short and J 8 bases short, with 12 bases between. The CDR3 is CASSLVIGSDEQFF. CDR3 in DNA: TGCGCCAGCAGCTTGGTGATAGGTAGCGATGAGCAGTTCTTC.

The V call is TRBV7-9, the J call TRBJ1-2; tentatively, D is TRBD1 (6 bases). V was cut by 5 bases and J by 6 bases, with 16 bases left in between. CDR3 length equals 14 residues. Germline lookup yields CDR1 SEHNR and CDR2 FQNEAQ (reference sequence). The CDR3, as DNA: TGTGCCAGCAGCCCTAGGGGAGAGGGGGATGGCTACACCTTC. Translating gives CASSPRGEGDGYTF.

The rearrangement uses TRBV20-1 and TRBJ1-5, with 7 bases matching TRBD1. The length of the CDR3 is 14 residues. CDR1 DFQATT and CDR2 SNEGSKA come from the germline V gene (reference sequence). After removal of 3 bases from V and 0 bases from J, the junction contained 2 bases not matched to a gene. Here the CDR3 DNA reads TGCAGTGCTAGTAGACAGGGTAGCAATCAGCCCCAGCATTTT. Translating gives CSASRQGSNQPQHF.

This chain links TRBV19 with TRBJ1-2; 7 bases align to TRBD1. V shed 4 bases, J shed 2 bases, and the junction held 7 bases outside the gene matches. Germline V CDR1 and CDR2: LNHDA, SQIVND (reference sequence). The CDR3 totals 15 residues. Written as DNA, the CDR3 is TGTGCCAGTAGTACCGGGACAGCCCCAAACTATGGCTACACCTTC. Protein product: CASSTGTAPNYGYTF.

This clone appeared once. In nucleotides, the CDR3 is TGTGCCAGCAGCCAAGAGGTGCAGGCGTTCTCTGGAAACACCATATATTTT. Its protein product is CASSQEVQAFSGNTIYF. The chain joins TRBV4-2 to TRBJ1-3; D gene ambiguous. Germline lookup yields CDR1 LGHNA and CDR2 YNFKEQ. Trimming removed 0 bases at V and 0 bases at J, with 12 bases between. This CDR3 region has 17 residues.